The TCR beta chain described here comes from a study of CD8 T cells in Susac syndrome. Germline-derived CDR1 and CDR2 are DFQATT and SNEGSKA (reference sequence). V was pared by 7 bases and J by 4 bases, with 16 bases between. CDR3 length: 13 amino acids. An input of roughly 0.45 to 1 ug of RNA was subjected to reverse transcription using random hexamers. TCRdb reanalysed the immunoSEQ multiplex PCR reads using MiXCR and keeps one entry per CDR3 protein. This repertoire shows under 200,000 distinct CDR3 sequences, around 96% found once; its top ten account for roughly 0.13%. The sequence derives from a human donor in good health. The source material was CD4+ T cells from PBMCs. This chain uses TRBV20-1 with TRBJ1-2, with D perhaps TRBD1 (5 bases). The CDR3 is CSVPRSGSYGYTF. The CDR3 DNA reads TGCAGTGTCCCCCGATCAGGGAGCTATGGCTACACCTTC.